One sample yielded the 20 T cell receptor beta chains listed below, sequenced in a study of immune characterization of retroperitoneal liposarcoma. TCRdb called the PCR reads again in MiXCR, with one record for every CDR3 protein. In the table there are approximately 10,000 distinct CDR3 sequences, 37% of which are singletons. Input material: tumor tissue. Every receptor here comes from a male donor with retroperitoneal liposarcoma.

The genes are TRBV7-2 and TRBJ1-6; D remains unclear. The CDR3 contains 14 residues. Trimming removed 3 bases at V and 8 bases at J, with 11 bases between. From germline, CDR1 is SGHTA and CDR2 FQGNSA. The CDR3 nucleotides read TGTGCCAGCAGCTTCAAGGGTTCGGATTCACCCCTCCACTTT. It codes for CASSFKGSDSPLHF.

The genes are TRBV11-2 and TRBJ2-1; tentatively, D is TRBD2 (5 bases). This CDR3 spans 14 amino acids. The V gene's germline CDR1 is SGHAT and CDR2 FQNNGV. Trimming cost V 5 bases and J 10 bases, with 18 bases left between them. In DNA, the CDR3 is TGTGCCAGCAGCCGCCAACTAGGGTTCTACGAGCAGTTCTTC. Amino acids: CASSRQLGFYEQFF.

This sequence joins TRBV4-1 and TRBJ1-6; tentatively, D is TRBD1 (6 bases). CDR3 length: 15 residues. With 3 bases removed from V and 10 bases from J, the gap between germline ends came to 16 bases. CDR1 and CDR2 (germline): MGHRA, YSYEKL. CDR3 in amino acids: CASSQGPGAGSPLHF. For the CDR3, the DNA is TGCGCCAGCAGCCAGGGGCCGGGGGCGGGGTCACCCCTCCACTTT.

This clonotype was seen repeatedly, ten times or more. The gene calls are TRBV7-6 and TRBJ2-1; the D is unclear. V lost 1 base, J lost 4 bases, and 11 bases lay in between. Germline values: CDR1 SGHVS, CDR2 FNYEAQ. This CDR3 region has 15 residues. In DNA, the CDR3 is TGTGCCAGCAGCTTAGAGGCCGTCGGATACAATGAGCAGTTCTTC. Its translation: CASSLEAVGYNEQFF. The variable domain in full, completed from reference TRBV7-6 and TRBJ2-1, reads GAGVSQSPRYKVTKRGQDVALRCDPISGHVSLYWYRQALGQGPEFLTYFNYEAQQDKSGLPNDRFSAERPEGSISTLTIQRTEQRDSAMYRCASSLEAVGYNEQFFGPGTRLTVL.

The rearrangement uses TRBV6-1 and TRBJ2-1; 11 nucleotides line up with TRBD2. The CDR3 length is 16 residues. The J segment lost 7 bases and the V segment lost 5 bases, leaving 10 bases of the junction unmatched. CDR1 and CDR2 from the germline V gene are MNHNS and SASEGT. The CDR3 sequence: CASSPQLAGDWNEQFF. For the CDR3, the DNA is TGTGCCAGCAGTCCCCAACTAGCGGGAGATTGGAATGAGCAGTTCTTC.

CDR3 in amino acids: CASSDRVTDTQYF. CDR3 in DNA: TGTGCCAGCAGTGACCGGGTCACAGATACGCAGTATTTT. The rearrangement uses TRBV6-4 and TRBJ2-3; D remains ambiguous. Between the trimmed V and J ends, which lost 2 bases and 2 bases, there was a span of 5 bases. The CDR3 is 13 amino acids. Looked up from germline, CDR1 is MRHNA and CDR2 is SNTAGT.

In this sample, this clonotype turned up many times. V usage is TRBV6-1 and J usage is TRBJ1-1, with a possible D match to TRBD1 (6 bases). CDR1 is MNHNS, CDR2 SASEGT, per germline. Trimming pared 4 bases from V and 7 bases from J, leaving 16 bases between. The CDR3 is 14 residues long. DNA for the CDR3: TGTGCCAGCAGTGTGGGGGGCGGAGTGATTGAAGCTTTCTTT. It encodes CASSVGGGVIEAFF.

The chain combines TRBV6-1 with TRBJ2-1; unclear D gene. Trimming removed 5 bases from V and 0 bases from J, with 5 bases in between. Germline-derived CDR1 and CDR2 are MNHNS and SASEGT. This CDR3 spans 13 amino acids. The CDR3 coding sequence is TGTGCCAGCAGTACCCTCTCCTACAATGAGCAGTTCTTC. This encodes CASSTLSYNEQFF.

Within the sample, this clonotype is large. The rearrangement joins TRBV6-1 to TRBJ1-3, with a possible D match to TRBD1 (5 bases). The germline gives CDR1 MNHNS, CDR2 SASEGT. This CDR3 region has 16 residues. Between the trimmed V and J ends, which lost 8 bases and 0 bases, there was a span of 17 bases. The CDR3: CASRLGGDHSGNTIYF. The CDR3 DNA follows: TGTGCCAGCCGCTTGGGGGGGGACCACTCTGGAAACACCATATATTTT.

This chain connects TRBV7-2 to TRBJ2-1; 9 positions match TRBD2. The J call may be incorrect, as the DNA end agrees better with TRBJ2-5. Germline values: CDR1 SGHTA, CDR2 FQGNSA. The CDR3 loop spans 16 amino acids. CDR3 bases: TGTGCCAGCAGCTTAGGCTTGACTAGCGGACAAGAGACCCAGTACTTC. Protein sequence: CASSLGLTSGQETQYF.

This clonotype was seen at least ten times. A much larger clone is a single base away; this may be a read error. V usage is TRBV7-2 and J usage is TRBJ2-1, with TRBD2 identical over 9 bases. TRBJ2-7 matches the DNA end more closely, so the J call is doubtful. Germline loops: CDR1 SGHTA, CDR2 FQGNSA. The CDR3 runs 15 residues. CDR3 sequence (DNA): TGTGCCAGCAGCTTAGACAGCGGGGGGTACAATGAGCAGTACTTC. Its protein is CASSLDSGGYNEQYF.

The rearrangement uses TRBV27 and TRBJ2-1, with 7 bases fitting TRBD2. The CDR3 is 16 residues long. V was clipped by 4 bases and J by 4 bases; unmatched bases: 10. Germline V gene lookup returns CDR1 MNHEY and CDR2 SMNVEV (reference sequence). CDR3: CASSSRPGTMYNEQFF. In nucleotides, the CDR3 is TGTGCCAGCAGTTCGCGCCCCGGGACTATGTACAATGAGCAGTTCTTC.

V is TRBV12-5 and J is TRBJ1-5; D remains unclear. This CDR3 region has 14 residues. V lost 8 bases, J lost 0 bases, and 11 bases lay in between. Per germline, CDR1 LGHNT and CDR2 FRNRAP. This CDR3 reads CASNEGVSNQPQHF. CDR3 bases: TGTGCTAGTAACGAAGGAGTTAGCAATCAGCCCCAGCATTTT.

CDR3 sequence reads: CASSPPMEPDTQYF. The CDR3 DNA reads TGTGCCAGCTCACCACCGATGGAGCCAGATACGCAGTATTTT. The V call is TRBV18, the J call TRBJ2-3; no firm D call. The CDR3 covers 14 residues. Trimming left V 0 bases short and J 4 bases short, with 8 bases between. Looked up from germline, CDR1 is KGHSH and CDR2 is LQKENI.

The chain is built from TRBV7-6 and TRBJ1-2; 10 nucleotides match TRBD1. Germline values: CDR1 SGHVS, CDR2 FNYEAQ. The ends lost 7 bases at V and 3 bases at J; junction bases unmatched: 8. The CDR3 sequence is 15 residues long. CDR3 bases: TGTGCCAGCAAACTCGGGACAGGGGAAGACTATGGCTACACCTTC. Protein: CASKLGTGEDYGYTF.

This chain connects TRBV10-1 to TRBJ2-6; 11 nucleotides agree with TRBD2. Losses at the gene ends were 0 bases for V and 2 bases for J; bases not matched to a gene: 9. The CDR3 extends over 20 amino acids. Germline V lookup: CDR1 WNHNN, CDR2 SYGVQD (reference sequence). CDR3 in amino acids: CASSESTHSGRAAGANVLTF. In nucleotides, the CDR3 is TGCGCCAGCAGTGAGTCGACTCATAGCGGGAGGGCCGCTGGGGCCAACGTCCTGACTTTC.

The chain employs TRBV6-7 and TRBJ2-1; D is unresolved. TRBV6-7 is reported as an ORF; its role is uncertain. CDR3 length: 11 amino acids. V lost 7 bases to trimming and J lost 10 bases, with 11 bases between them. The DNA of the CDR3 is TGTGCCAGCACCGATTTTAACGAGCAGTTCTTC. It codes for CASTDFNEQFF.

The rearrangement uses TRBV6-1 and TRBJ2-2; D possibly matches TRBD1 or TRBD2 (5 bases each). Germline V gives CDR1 MNHNS, CDR2 SASEGT. V gave up 2 bases and J gave up 6 bases, with 16 bases separating them. The CDR3 is 16 residues long. The CDR3 sequence: CASSERTGGGPGELFF. The CDR3 DNA follows: TGTGCCAGCAGTGAAAGAACAGGTGGAGGACCCGGGGAGCTGTTTTTT.

In this sample, this clonotype turned up a few times. This chain links TRBV7-6 with TRBJ2-1, with 12 bases identical to TRBD2. The J call may be wrong; the DNA end is better matched by TRBJ2-7. CDR3 length: 16 residues. Germline V lookup: CDR1 SGHVS, CDR2 FNYEAQ. The CDR3 loop is CASSISLTSGSYEQYF. The CDR3 nucleotides are TGTGCCAGCAGCATTTCGCTGACTAGCGGGAGTTACGAGCAGTACTTC.

The chain couples TRBV7-3 to TRBJ2-5; no reliable D call. Matching the DNA end better, TRBJ2-1 makes the J call doubtful. The germline V gene has CDR1 SGHTA and CDR2 FQGTGA. This CDR3 spans 15 amino acids. CDR3 in DNA: TGTGCCAGCAGCTTAACGGCAGAGCCCCAAGAGACCCAGTTCTTC. It specifies CASSLTAEPQETQFF.